This passage covers 2 T cell receptor beta chains from one sample sequenced in a study of shared clonotypes between healthy human individuals. Assay used: immunoSEQ multiplex PCR; TCRdb lists only in-frame clones, some missing. The sample includes some 1.1 million clones, about 80% of them seen just once. The sample was memory CD4+ T cells from PBMCs. As for subset: CD45RA-negative fraction. These receptors all stem from a man between 18 and 35 years old in good health. Some clones in this sample may be carry-over from other donors' samples.

The chain couples TRBV11-2 to TRBJ2-2; 12 bases match TRBD2. The CDR3 spans 16 residues. Germline trimming cut 5 bases from V and 2 bases from J; bases unmatched to any gene: 3. Per the germline V gene, CDR1 is SGHAT and CDR2 is FQNNGV. This CDR3 is CASSKGLAGNTGELFF. CDR3 DNA: TGTGCCAGCAGCAAGGGACTAGCGGGTAACACCGGGGAGCTGTTTTTT.

CDR3 coding DNA: TGTGCCAGCTCACCGATCTTAACGCTGGGGAATCCAACTAATGAAAAACTGTTTTTT. Its protein is CASSPILTLGNPTNEKLFF. J is TRBJ1-4 and V is TRBV18; D is ambiguous. The V and J ends lost 3 bases and 0 bases respectively, with 20 bases between them. This CDR3 is built from 19 residues. Germline V gives CDR1 KGHSH, CDR2 LQKENI.